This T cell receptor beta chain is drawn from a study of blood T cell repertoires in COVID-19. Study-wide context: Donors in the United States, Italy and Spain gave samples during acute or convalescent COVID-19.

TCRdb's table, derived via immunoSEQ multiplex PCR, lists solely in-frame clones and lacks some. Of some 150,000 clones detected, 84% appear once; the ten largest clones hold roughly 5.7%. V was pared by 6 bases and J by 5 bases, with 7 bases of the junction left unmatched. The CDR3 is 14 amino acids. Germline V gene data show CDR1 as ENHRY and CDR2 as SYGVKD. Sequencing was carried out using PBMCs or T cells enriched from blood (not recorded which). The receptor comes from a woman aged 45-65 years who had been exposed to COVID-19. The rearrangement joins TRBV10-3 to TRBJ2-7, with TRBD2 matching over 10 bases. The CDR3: CAISPLAGADEQYF. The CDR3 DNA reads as TGTGCCATCAGCCCCCTAGCGGGGGCCGACGAGCAGTACTTC.